Listed here are 32 T cell receptor beta chains from one sample, sequenced in a study of beta chain features in type 1 diabetes (dated by TCRdb to the late 2010s). Beyond this particular receptor, the publication reports: In all four CD4+ subsets, TCRB CDR3 length was moderately but significantly shorter in type 1 diabetes patients.

These receptors' targets are unknown. The library was prepared using the immunoSEQ multiplex PCR assay. All of the isolated RNA was reverse transcribed with the High Capacity cDNA Reverse Transcription Kit, so expressed TCRB transcripts were sequenced. TCRdb's version of the immuneACCESS table is confined to in-frame rearrangements and falls short of the full clone set. An unresolved V gene accounts for under half of the shortfall where checked; the remainder is of unknown origin. The sample table records around 650,000 clones; roughly 12% of these occur just once. The ten largest clones represent more than 0.1% of the sample. Material: naive CD4+ T cells from blood. Reading the label with the study, this specimen's cell subset or site is: true naive CD4+ T cells. The receptor set was obtained from a man in his thirties or forties with type 1 diabetes.

As to this clone: Given a much more abundant clone one base away, this may be a read error. The identical CDR3 is also encoded by other nucleotide sequences in the sample. This chain uses TRBV7-2 with TRBJ2-5; no reliable D call. The germline V gene encodes CDR1 SGHTA and CDR2 FQGNSA. Trimming removed 6 bases at V and 1 base at J, with 3 bases between. The CDR3 is 11 residues long. Here the CDR3 DNA reads TGTGCCAGCAGTTCCCAAGAGACCCAGTACTTC. Translation: CASSSQETQYF.

The chain uses TRBV5-1 and TRBJ2-1, with a possible D match to TRBD1 (6 bases). The germline gives CDR1 SGHRS, CDR2 YFSETQ. Trimming took 0 bases from V and 7 from J, leaving 17 bases between them. This CDR3 region has 16 residues. DNA for the CDR3: TGCGCCAGCAGCTTGGAGGTTGGGGGCAGGGGTAATGAGCAGTTCTTC. As protein: CASSLEVGGRGNEQFF.

A remark on this clone: Mismatch with germline at one junction end may stem from a read error. The V and J genes are TRBV29-1 and TRBJ2-2; 7 bases agree with TRBD1. Germline CDR1 SQVTM, CDR2 ANQGSEA. The CDR3 is 13 residues long. Written as DNA, the CDR3 is TGCAGCGTTGACAGGGGGAACATCGGGGAGCTGTTTTTT. Protein: CSVDRGNIGELFF.

The chain links TRBV30 to TRBJ1-2; D remains ambiguous. Germline V gives CDR1 GTSNPN, CDR2 SVGIG (reference sequence). Trimming removed 4 bases from V and 8 bases from J, with 20 bases in between. This CDR3 has 14 residues. The CDR3 sequence: CAWMQTQAAWGYTF. The CDR3 region has the DNA TGTGCCTGGATGCAAACCCAAGCTGCGTGGGGCTACACCTTC.

In this sample, this clone turned up a few times. The chain recombines TRBV2 with TRBJ1-2, with D perhaps TRBD1 (6 bases). Between the trimmed V and J ends, which lost 7 bases and 8 bases, there was a span of 17 bases. This CDR3 region has 13 residues. From germline, CDR1 is SNHLY and CDR2 FYNNEI. The CDR3 is CASTLIAQGGYTF. For the CDR3, the DNA is TGTGCCAGCACACTGATAGCCCAGGGGGGCTACACCTTC.

This clone was observed a few times. The chain is built from TRBV2 and TRBJ1-5; 9 nucleotides agree with TRBD1. Trimming at V came to 7 bases and at J to 5 bases, leaving 12 bases not matched to a gene. This CDR3 has 16 amino acids. Germline V gives CDR1 SNHLY, CDR2 FYNNEI. CDR3 nucleotides: TGTGCCAGCACCAGAGGGGGGACAGGGAGAGATCAGCCCCAGCATTTT. Translation: CASTRGGTGRDQPQHF.

A word on this clone: This sample also contains other DNA sequences that code for the same CDR3. The V gene is TRBV7-2, the J gene TRBJ1-2; D not certain. Trimming took 3 bases from V and 0 from J, leaving 2 bases between them. This CDR3 is 12 amino acids long. CDR1 is SGHTA and CDR2 is FQGNSA in the germline V gene. CDR3 sequence (DNA): TGTGCCAGCAGCTTTTCTAACTATGGCTACACCTTC. It codes for CASSFSNYGYTF.

The rearrangement uses TRBV5-1 and TRBJ2-3; 7 bases are shared with TRBD2. Unmatched junction bases numbered 7, after V lost 0 bases and J lost 6 bases. In germline, CDR1 is SGHRS, CDR2 YFSETQ. The CDR3 length is 15 residues. CDR3 sequence reads: CASSLAGLVRDTQYF. The CDR3 nucleotides are TGCGCCAGCAGCTTGGCCGGACTAGTCAGGGATACGCAGTATTTT.

This clone has only a few counts. V usage is TRBV9 and J usage is TRBJ2-1; 12 bases agree with TRBD1. The CDR3 consists of 15 residues. Looked up from germline, CDR1 is SGDLS and CDR2 is YYNGEE. V trimming: 3 bases; J trimming: 5 bases; junction bases outside the gene matches: 3. CDR3 nucleotide sequence: TGTGCCAGCAGCGGGGGACAGGGGGCCCACAATGAGCAGTTCTTC. Protein: CASSGGQGAHNEQFF.

The chain is built from TRBV7-2 and TRBJ1-2, with a possible D match to TRBD1 (6 bases). This CDR3 is built from 14 residues. V gave up 5 bases and J gave up 7 bases, with 17 bases separating them. Germline lookup yields CDR1 SGHTA and CDR2 FQGNSA. Here the CDR3 DNA reads TGTGCCAGCAGCCCCCGACAGGCCCCAGGTGGCTACACCTTC. The encoded protein is CASSPRQAPGGYTF.

V is TRBV10-3 and J is TRBJ2-3; perhaps TRBD1 as D (5 bases). Germline V lookup: CDR1 ENHRY, CDR2 SYGVKD. V was cut by 10 bases and J by 4 bases, with 18 bases left in between. This CDR3 region has 14 residues. CDR3 sequence: CATLDSRNADTQYF. Written as DNA, the CDR3 is TGTGCCACCTTAGACAGCCGGAACGCAGATACGCAGTATTTT.

The CDR3 protein is CASSPRGQQETQYF. As DNA, the CDR3 is TGTGCCAGCTCACCTCGGGGGCAACAAGAGACCCAGTACTTC. The V call is TRBV18, the J call TRBJ2-5; D possibly uses TRBD1 or TRBD2 (6 bases each). V lost 3 bases to trimming and J lost 2 bases, with 10 bases between them. Germline assignment: CDR1 KGHSH and CDR2 LQKENI. The CDR3 is 14 amino acids.

The sample holds a few counts of this clone. The DNA is omitted, as the CDR3 cannot be located on it reliably, and the CDR3 follows TCRdb's listing. The rearrangement links TRBV28 to TRBJ1-2; the table's D call TRBD1 went unverified against the DNA. Both ends counted, the CDR3 spans 15 residues. The germline V gene has CDR1 MDHEN and CDR2 SYDVKM. CDR3 region: CASSSSTGTGYGYTF.

This clone was observed a handful of times. Other DNA sequences in this sample translate to the same CDR3. This chain joins TRBV7-2 and TRBJ1-5, with 10 bases aligning to TRBD1. The germline V gene encodes CDR1 SGHTA and CDR2 FQGNSA. This CDR3 spans 14 amino acids. Losses at the gene ends were 4 bases for V and 5 bases for J; bases not matched to a gene: 2. The CDR3 DNA follows: TGTGCCAGCAGCTCTGGACAGGGGGATCAGCCCCAGCATTTT. The encoded protein is CASSSGQGDQPQHF.

This sequence joins TRBV7-2 and TRBJ1-2; no reliable D call. The CDR3 totals 15 residues. Germline V CDR1 and CDR2: SGHTA, FQGNSA. The germline V and J ends were trimmed by 5 bases and 4 bases, with 17 bases remaining between them. CDR3 protein: CASSMALSRSYGYTF. CDR3 coding DNA: TGTGCCAGCAGCATGGCCCTTAGCAGGTCCTATGGCTACACCTTC.

The gene calls are TRBV27 and TRBJ2-7, with D perhaps matching TRBD1 (6 bases). V shed 7 bases and J shed 2 bases, with 15 bases lying between them. Germline lookup yields CDR1 MNHEY and CDR2 SMNVEV (reference sequence). The CDR3 has 14 amino acids. CDR3 coding DNA: TGTGCCAGCACAATGGGGGCAGGGCCCTACGAGCAGTACTTC. Protein product: CASTMGAGPYEQYF.

This clone has a handful of counts. J is TRBJ1-2 and V is TRBV7-2; D possibly corresponds to TRBD1 (5 bases). The CDR3 covers 15 residues. Germline V gene lookup returns CDR1 SGHTA and CDR2 FQGNSA. Trimming removed 1 base from V and 4 bases from J, with 13 bases in between. DNA for the CDR3: TGTGCCAGCAGCTTAGGCCCGGGACGTAGCTATGGCTACACCTTC. It encodes CASSLGPGRSYGYTF.

This clone appeared a few times. The same CDR3 can be traced to other DNA sequences in this sample. The chain links TRBV5-1 to TRBJ2-1; possibly TRBD1 for D (5 bases). This CDR3 spans 14 amino acids. Germline CDR1 is SGHRS and CDR2 is YFSETQ. V lost 0 bases and J lost 6, with 10 bases in between. CDR3 region: CASSLEQGGNEQFF. DNA of the CDR3: TGCGCCAGCAGCTTGGAGCAGGGTGGCAATGAGCAGTTCTTC.

The gene calls are TRBV14 and TRBJ1-6, with a tentative D call TRBD1 (6 bases). The V end lost 0 bases, the J end lost 8 bases, and 14 bases lay between the germline ends. CDR1 is SGHDN and CDR2 is FVKESK in the germline V gene. The CDR3 spans 16 residues. This chain's CDR3 is CASSQEGQGFYSPLHF. CDR3 DNA sequence: TGTGCCAGCAGCCAAGAGGGGCAGGGGTTCTATTCACCCCTCCACTTT.

A few counts support this clone. The chain is built from TRBV29-1 and TRBJ2-3; D is undetermined. The ends were cut back, 2 bases at V and 0 bases at J, with 9 bases in the middle. Germline CDR1 and CDR2: SQVTM and ANQGSEA. This CDR3 has 14 residues. The CDR3 DNA sequence: TGCAGCGTTGAATTCGGGTCTAGCACAGATACGCAGTATTTT. As protein: CSVEFGSSTDTQYF.

This chain uses TRBV4-3 with TRBJ1-4; D is uncertain. This CDR3 is 15 amino acids long. Trimming took 1 base from V and 6 from J, leaving 12 bases between them. Per germline, CDR1 LGHNA and CDR2 YSLEER. CDR3 in DNA: TGCGCCAGCAGCCAAGGACCGAATCGAGATGAAAAACTGTTTTTT. It specifies CASSQGPNRDEKLFF.

The chain employs TRBV4-1 and TRBJ1-2, with 9 positions matching TRBD1. V lost 5 bases, J lost 2 bases, and 6 bases stayed unmatched. CDR1 is MGHRA and CDR2 is YSYEKL in the germline V gene. The CDR3 spans 15 residues. CDR3 region: CASSAGTGLNYGYTF. In DNA, the CDR3 is TGCGCCAGCAGCGCCGGGACAGGGTTAAACTATGGCTACACCTTC.

The CDR3 spells CASSIRRTGVPYSNQPQHF. CDR3 coding DNA: TGTGCCAGTAGTATTCGCAGAACAGGGGTTCCTTATAGCAATCAGCCCCAGCATTTT. This chain links TRBV19 with TRBJ1-5, with 7 bases matching TRBD1. The CDR3 is 19 amino acids. The germline V gene encodes CDR1 LNHDA and CDR2 SQIVND (reference sequence). J gave up 0 bases and V 3 bases, and 14 bases lay outside the gene matches.

This clone was counted a few times. As DNA, the CDR3 is TGCAGCGGCCGGTCCAACGTCGCAGATACGCAGTATTTT. This gives the protein CSGRSNVADTQYF. The chain couples TRBV29-1 to TRBJ2-3; D not certain. The germline V and J ends were trimmed by 7 bases and 4 bases, with 15 bases remaining between them. The CDR3 contains 13 residues. The germline V gene encodes CDR1 SQVTM and CDR2 ANQGSEA.

The chain links TRBV7-3 to TRBJ2-7; D ambiguous. Germline loops: CDR1 SGHTA, CDR2 FQGTGA. V was pared by 0 bases and J by 3 bases, with 6 bases between. This CDR3 has 13 amino acids. This chain's CDR3 is CASSLTGDYEQYF. The CDR3 DNA sequence: TGTGCCAGCAGCTTAACGGGTGACTACGAGCAGTACTTC.

J is TRBJ2-3 and V is TRBV10-3; possibly TRBD1 for D (6 bases). Germline V CDR1 and CDR2: ENHRY, SYGVKD. The CDR3 contains 14 residues. V was cut by 8 bases and J by 6 bases, with 18 bases left in between. Here the CDR3 reads CAIRQGGEWDTQYF. CDR3 nucleotide sequence: TGTGCCATCCGACAAGGGGGTGAGTGGGATACGCAGTATTTT.

CDR3 DNA: TGTGCCAGCAGCCTAAGCGGGGGGAGGCAAGAGACCCAGTACTTC. It yields the protein CASSLSGGRQETQYF. The rearrangement uses TRBV9 and TRBJ2-5; 9 nucleotides line up with TRBD2. V trimming: 4 bases; J trimming: 2 bases; junction bases outside the gene matches: 6. The CDR3 is made up of 15 amino acids. The V gene's germline CDR1 is SGDLS and CDR2 YYNGEE.

The chain is built from TRBV4-3 and TRBJ1-3, with unresolved D. The germline CDR1 and CDR2 sequences are LGHNA and YSLEER. The CDR3 consists of 15 residues. Trimming stripped 1 base from V and 0 bases from J, with 7 bases between. The CDR3 DNA reads TGCGCCAGCAGCCAAGTAGCGGGCTCTGGAAACACCATATATTTT. This encodes CASSQVAGSGNTIYF.

This clone turned up a few times. The genes are TRBV14 and TRBJ1-2, with D maybe TRBD1 (5 bases). The CDR3 is made up of 13 amino acids. V was pared by 0 bases and J by 7 bases, with 9 bases between. The germline V gene has CDR1 SGHDN and CDR2 FVKESK. CDR3 residues: CASSQDAQGGYTF. The CDR3 bases are TGTGCCAGCAGCCAAGATGCTCAGGGTGGCTACACCTTC.

The rearrangement uses TRBV7-2 and TRBJ1-4, with no clear D. Germline lookup yields CDR1 SGHTA and CDR2 FQGNSA. CDR3 length: 15 residues. Trimming removed 1 base from V and 0 bases from J, with 6 bases in between. CDR3 DNA sequence: TGTGCCAGCAGCTTAGTACATGCAACTAATGAAAAACTGTTTTTT. This encodes CASSLVHATNEKLFF.

V gene TRBV4-2 combines with J gene TRBJ2-7, with D maybe TRBD2 (6 bases). From germline, CDR1 is LGHNA and CDR2 YNFKEQ. V gave up 4 bases and J gave up 5 bases, with 18 bases separating them. The CDR3 length is 15 residues. The CDR3 here is CASSPRGTRVDEQYF. The CDR3 coding sequence is TGTGCCAGCAGCCCACGCGGGACGAGGGTAGACGAGCAGTACTTC.

In this sample, this clone turned up a few times. The rearrangement links TRBV7-6 to TRBJ2-3; TRBD1 agrees at 8 bases. Per the germline V gene, CDR1 is SGHVS and CDR2 is FNYEAQ. With 5 bases clipped from V and 3 bases from J, the junction kept 7 bases outside the gene matches. The CDR3 has 15 amino acids. The CDR3 region is CASSAWTGRTDTQYF. The CDR3 DNA follows: TGTGCCAGCAGCGCCTGGACAGGGCGGACAGATACGCAGTATTTT. Full variable domain (remainder filled in from reference TRBV7-6 and TRBJ2-3): GAGVSQSPRYKVTKRGQDVALRCDPISGHVSLYWYRQALGQGPEFLTYFNYEAQQDKSGLPNDRFSAERPEGSISTLTIQRTEQRDSAMYRCASSAWTGRTDTQYFGPGTRLTVL.